The 25 T cell receptor beta chains presented below share a single source sample, sequenced in a study of shared T cell receptors in the human thymus. Clones were sequenced by immunoSEQ multiplex PCR, and TCRdb holds only the in-frame ones, with some missing. The data show 540,000 or so clones, with about 80% seen just once and 0.01% to 0.015% held by the top ten. These data also formed part of another study, on human thymus T cells.

The source material was thymocytes. Every receptor here comes from a boy younger than two with a congenital heart defect.

Points on this clone: Germline and junction disagree at one end, which may indicate a read error. The V gene is TRBV28, the J gene TRBJ2-7, with 7 bases fitting TRBD2. CDR3 length: 14 amino acids. Germline values: CDR1 MDHEN, CDR2 SYDVKM. CDR3 DNA sequence: TGTGCCAGCAGTTTTCGCGGGAGCTCCCACGAGCAGTACTTC. Translation: CASSFRGSSHEQYF.

This clone was picked up a small number of times. The chain carries TRBV12-5 and TRBJ2-7; D may be TRBD2 (7 bases). Germline CDR1 reads LGHNT; CDR2 reads FRNRAP. The CDR3 runs 21 residues. Trimming cost V 5 bases and J 1 base, with 33 bases left between them. CDR3 sequence: CASGPKGGAKEVGTGSYEQYF. In DNA form, the CDR3 reads TGTGCTAGTGGTCCGAAGGGGGGGGCGAAGGAGGTAGGAACAGGATCCTACGAGCAGTACTTC.

This clone was counted between two and nine times. CDR3 sequence reads: CASIGQLNYGYTF. The CDR3 DNA is TGTGCCAGTATTGGGCAGCTGAACTATGGCTACACCTTC. The chain uses TRBV9 and TRBJ1-2; no clear D gene. The CDR3 loop spans 13 amino acids. CDR1 SGDLS and CDR2 YYNGEE come from the germline V gene. The V end was cut by 8 bases, the J end by 2 bases, with 13 bases between.

The chain uses TRBV6-1 and TRBJ2-1, with D tentatively TRBD2 (5 bases). The CDR3 length is 14 residues. Trimming removed 6 bases from V and 9 bases from J, with 18 bases in between. The germline V gene has CDR1 MNHNS and CDR2 SASEGT. Here the CDR3 DNA reads TGTGCCAGCAGGATAGAGGTGGACGGGATTGAGCAGTTCTTC. This codes for CASRIEVDGIEQFF.

V usage is TRBV5-4 and J usage is TRBJ2-3, with 8 bases that match TRBD2. J was trimmed by 7 bases and V by 4 bases; bases with no gene match: 5. The germline V gene encodes CDR1 SGHNT and CDR2 YYREEE (reference sequence). The CDR3 sequence is 13 residues long. The CDR3: CASSDTSGHTQYF. As DNA, the CDR3 is TGTGCCAGCAGCGATACTAGCGGCCATACGCAGTATTTT.

The V and J genes are TRBV5-1 and TRBJ2-5; TRBD1 matches 7 bases. CDR3 length: 13 residues. Germline CDR1 and CDR2: SGHRS and YFSETQ. The V gene end was trimmed by 5 bases and the J gene end by 3 bases; junction bases not matched to a gene: 4. The CDR3 nucleotides read TGCGCCAGCAGGGTTACAGGGGAAGAGACCCAGTACTTC. This gives the protein CASRVTGEETQYF.

This clone was picked up one time. In DNA form, the CDR3 reads TGTGCCAGCAGCCCTCGACTAGCGGGAGGCCTCGAGCAGTACTTC. As protein: CASSPRLAGGLEQYF. This chain uses TRBV5-6 with TRBJ2-7; 13 bases agree with TRBD2. Germline loops: CDR1 SGHDT, CDR2 YYEEEE. Trimming took 4 bases from V and 6 from J; bases not matched to a gene: 7. The CDR3 runs to 15 residues.

The chain is built from TRBV7-9 and TRBJ1-4; 8 nucleotides agree with TRBD1. Per germline, CDR1 SEHNR and CDR2 FQNEAQ (reference sequence). CDR3 length: 15 amino acids. With 5 bases clipped from V and 1 base from J, the junction kept 3 bases outside the gene matches. The CDR3 sequence: CASSTGQGTNEKLFF. The CDR3 coding sequence is TGTGCCAGCAGCACTGGACAGGGAACTAATGAAAAACTGTTTTTT.

The V call is TRBV27, the J call TRBJ2-3, with D maybe TRBD2 (5 bases). Germline CDR1 is MNHEY and CDR2 is SMNVEV (reference sequence). The CDR3 sequence is 17 residues long. Trimming removed 5 bases from V and 0 bases from J, with 18 bases in between. In nucleotides, the CDR3 is TGTGCCAGCAGTGCCCTAAATGCGCGGGCCAGCACAGATACGCAGTATTTT. It codes for CASSALNARASTDTQYF.

The chain links TRBV2 to TRBJ2-4, with TRBD1 matching over 8 bases. The trim removed 6 bases at V and 4 bases at J, leaving 8 bases unmatched. Germline V lookup: CDR1 SNHLY, CDR2 FYNNEI. CDR3 length: 15 amino acids. CDR3 region: CASRTTGAKKNIQYF. In DNA form, the CDR3 reads TGTGCCAGCAGAACGACAGGGGCGAAGAAAAACATTCAGTACTTC.

This chain joins TRBV10-3 and TRBJ2-7; D unclear. The CDR3 runs to 13 residues. Trimming stripped 2 bases from V and 2 bases from J, with 7 bases between. The germline V gene has CDR1 ENHRY and CDR2 SYGVKD. CDR3 DNA: TGTGCCATCAGTGAGGAGGTTCCCTACGAGCAGTACTTC. Protein sequence: CAISEEVPYEQYF.

V usage is TRBV6-5 and J usage is TRBJ2-5; D unresolved. This CDR3 comprises 14 residues. Germline V gene lookup returns CDR1 MNHEY and CDR2 SVGAGI. V dropped 2 bases and J dropped 5 bases, with 12 bases sitting between them. This chain's CDR3 is CASSYGLGWETQYF. For the CDR3, the DNA is TGTGCCAGCAGTTACGGTCTAGGCTGGGAGACCCAGTACTTC.

This chain uses TRBV25-1 with TRBJ1-4, with 7 bases lining up with TRBD1. Germline V gene data show CDR1 as MGHDK and CDR2 as SYGVNS. This CDR3 contains 15 residues. The J segment lost 7 bases and the V segment lost 3 bases, leaving 8 bases of the junction unmatched. The CDR3 DNA follows: TGTGCCAGCAGTGATTTCGACAGGGAGAGTGAAAAACTGTTTTTT. Translating gives CASSDFDRESEKLFF.

The V call is TRBV5-1, the J call TRBJ2-7; TRBD2 matches 9 bases. Germline CDR1 and CDR2: SGHRS and YFSETQ. The CDR3 totals 16 residues. J lost 1 base, V lost 0 bases, and 5 bases had no gene match. CDR3: CASSLGTSDYSYEQYF. The CDR3 DNA sequence: TGCGCCAGCAGCTTGGGGACTAGCGACTATTCCTACGAGCAGTACTTC. Drawing the rest from reference TRBV5-1 and TRBJ2-7, the complete variable domain is KAGVTQTPRYLIKTRGQQVTLSCSPISGHRSVSWYQQTPGQGLQFLFEYFSETQRNKGNFPGRFSGRQFSNSRSEMNVSTLELGDSALYLCASSLGTSDYSYEQYFGPGTRLTVT.

The chain employs TRBV27 and TRBJ1-5, with D maybe TRBD1 (5 bases). Germline V gene data show CDR1 as MNHEY and CDR2 as SMNVEV (reference sequence). V was trimmed by 8 bases and J by 6 bases, leaving 17 bases between them. The CDR3 is made up of 14 amino acids. The CDR3 loop is CASSYGLGGQPQHF. In nucleotides, the CDR3 is TGTGCCAGCTCATATGGACTCGGGGGTCAGCCCCAGCATTTT.

The chain links TRBV5-4 to TRBJ1-3; D gene unclear. Germline assignment: CDR1 SGHNT and CDR2 YYREEE (reference sequence). V was trimmed by 4 bases and J by 0 bases, leaving 5 bases between them. This CDR3 is built from 13 residues. The CDR3 region is CASSPYSGNTIYF. For the CDR3, the DNA is TGTGCCAGCAGCCCTTACTCTGGAAACACCATATATTTT.

This chain uses TRBV19 with TRBJ2-1, with 8 positions matching TRBD2. This CDR3 region has 16 residues. The V and J ends lost 4 bases and 5 bases, in that order; junction bases with no gene match: 10. CDR1 and CDR2 from the germline V gene are LNHDA and SQIVND (reference sequence). CDR3 DNA: TGTGCCAGTAGTACCCCCGCGGGGGGAGGGAACAATGAGCAGTTCTTC. It encodes CASSTPAGGGNNEQFF.

The V gene is TRBV5-1, the J gene TRBJ2-1; 11 bases line up with TRBD2. CDR1 and CDR2 (germline): SGHRS, YFSETQ. The CDR3 is 15 residues long. V lost 4 bases, J lost 7 bases, and 7 bases stayed unmatched. CDR3 sequence (DNA): TGCGCCAGCAGCCGTATTAGCGGGAGGGCAAATGAGCAGTTCTTC. It is translated as CASSRISGRANEQFF.

This clone was seen only once. This sample includes further DNA sequences coding for the same CDR3. The chain has TRBV7-2 and TRBJ1-2; the D is unclear. Germline loops: CDR1 SGHTA, CDR2 FQGNSA. With 1 base removed from V and 8 bases from J, the gap between germline ends came to 20 bases. The CDR3 has 16 residues. The CDR3 DNA sequence: TGTGCCAGCAGCTTAGGCCCCAGGTCAGGACTAAAGGGCTACACCTTC. This sequence encodes CASSLGPRSGLKGYTF.

J is TRBJ2-2 and V is TRBV10-3; 12 nucleotides line up with TRBD1. The junction had 13 bases not matched to a gene; V was cut back by 7 bases and J by 7 bases. This CDR3 contains 17 residues. The germline V gene encodes CDR1 ENHRY and CDR2 SYGVKD. This CDR3 is CAIKGPGTGGESGELFF. CDR3 coding DNA: TGTGCCATCAAAGGTCCCGGGACAGGGGGCGAAAGCGGGGAGCTGTTTTTT.

V gene TRBV6-4 combines with J gene TRBJ1-5; D not certain. The CDR3 length is 16 residues. CDR1 is MRHNA, CDR2 SNTAGT, per germline. V lost 3 bases and J lost 1, with 13 bases in between. CDR3 nucleotide sequence: TGTGCCAGCAGTGATATTAGCCCCTGGAGCAATCAGCCCCAGCATTTT. This gives the protein CASSDISPWSNQPQHF.

The chain joins TRBV7-2 to TRBJ2-3; no definite D call. Looked up from germline, CDR1 is SGHTA and CDR2 is FQGNSA. The CDR3 is 18 residues long. Trimming took 1 base from V and 0 from J, leaving 17 bases between them. CDR3 residues: CASSLVSEALTSTDTQYF. Written as DNA, the CDR3 is TGTGCCAGCAGCTTAGTCAGCGAAGCCCTCACTAGCACAGATACGCAGTATTTT.

The chain joins TRBV25-1 to TRBJ2-3; weak D call: TRBD1 (5 bases). Germline V lookup: CDR1 MGHDK, CDR2 SYGVNS. The CDR3 is 16 residues long. The ends were cut back, 2 bases at V and 4 bases at J, with 16 bases in the middle. The CDR3 loop is CASSEVWTYHPDTQYF. CDR3 bases: TGTGCCAGCAGTGAAGTTTGGACATACCACCCAGATACGCAGTATTTT. The whole variable domain, remainder taken from reference TRBV25-1 and TRBJ2-3, is EADIYQTPRYLVIGTGKKITLECSQTMGHDKMYWYQQDPGMELHLIHYSYGVNSTEKGDLSSESTVSRIRTEHFPLTLESARPSHTSQYLCASSEVWTYHPDTQYFGPGTRLTVL.

This chain joins TRBV5-4 and TRBJ2-5; TRBD2 matches at 12 bases. This CDR3 region has 19 residues. The junction had 9 bases not matched to a gene; V was cut back by 0 bases and J by 0 bases. From germline, CDR1 is SGHNT and CDR2 YYREEE (reference sequence). The DNA for the CDR3 is TGTGCCAGCAGCTTGGTCCTAGCGGGAGGGCCGGGGTACCAAGAGACCCAGTACTTC. As protein: CASSLVLAGGPGYQETQYF.

The rearrangement links TRBV19 to TRBJ2-7; 11 bases line up with TRBD2. The germline gives CDR1 LNHDA, CDR2 SQIVND (reference sequence). The V gene end was trimmed by 1 base and the J gene end by 1 base; junction bases not matched to a gene: 3. The CDR3 contains 16 residues. CDR3 sequence reads: CASSIGPSGRSYEQYF. The DNA for the CDR3 is TGTGCCAGTAGTATAGGGCCTAGCGGGAGGTCCTACGAGCAGTACTTC.